This T cell receptor beta chain was found in a study of blood T cell repertoires in COVID-19. About the research overall: The cDNA or gDNA used as material had been derived from T cells, B-cell-depleted T cells, or PBMCs.

Assay: immunoSEQ multiplex PCR; the TCRdb copy retains only in-frame clones and omits some. The sample has a few hundred thousand clones, roughly 85% seen once. This clone was picked up one time. This CDR3 has 13 residues. V dropped 7 bases and J dropped 4 bases, with 13 bases sitting between them. Allocation to cohorts depended on clinical history reported by the participants. This chain uses TRBV12-3 or TRBV12-4 with TRBJ1-1, with D possibly matching TRBD1 (6 bases). The clonotype originates from a middle-aged man who had recovered from COVID-19. Source material: PBMCs or T cells enriched from blood (not recorded which). The CDR3 sequence: CASTWDTGTEAFF. DNA of the CDR3: TGTGCCAGCACCTGGGACACCGGCACTGAAGCTTTCTTT.